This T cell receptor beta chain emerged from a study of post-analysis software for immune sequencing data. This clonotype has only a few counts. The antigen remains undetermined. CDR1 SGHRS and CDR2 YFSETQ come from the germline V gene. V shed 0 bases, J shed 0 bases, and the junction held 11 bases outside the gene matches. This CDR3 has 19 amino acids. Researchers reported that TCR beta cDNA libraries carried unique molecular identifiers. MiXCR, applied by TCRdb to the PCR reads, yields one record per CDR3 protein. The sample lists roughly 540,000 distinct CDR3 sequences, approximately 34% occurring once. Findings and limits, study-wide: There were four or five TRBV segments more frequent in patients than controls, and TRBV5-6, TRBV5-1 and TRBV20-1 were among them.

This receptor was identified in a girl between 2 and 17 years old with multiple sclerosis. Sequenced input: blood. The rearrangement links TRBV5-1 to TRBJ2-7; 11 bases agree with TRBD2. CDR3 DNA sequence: TGCGCCAGCAGCTTGGTCTATAGCGGGGGGGCGTCAAGCTCCTACGAGCAGTACTTC. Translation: CASSLVYSGGASSSYEQYF.